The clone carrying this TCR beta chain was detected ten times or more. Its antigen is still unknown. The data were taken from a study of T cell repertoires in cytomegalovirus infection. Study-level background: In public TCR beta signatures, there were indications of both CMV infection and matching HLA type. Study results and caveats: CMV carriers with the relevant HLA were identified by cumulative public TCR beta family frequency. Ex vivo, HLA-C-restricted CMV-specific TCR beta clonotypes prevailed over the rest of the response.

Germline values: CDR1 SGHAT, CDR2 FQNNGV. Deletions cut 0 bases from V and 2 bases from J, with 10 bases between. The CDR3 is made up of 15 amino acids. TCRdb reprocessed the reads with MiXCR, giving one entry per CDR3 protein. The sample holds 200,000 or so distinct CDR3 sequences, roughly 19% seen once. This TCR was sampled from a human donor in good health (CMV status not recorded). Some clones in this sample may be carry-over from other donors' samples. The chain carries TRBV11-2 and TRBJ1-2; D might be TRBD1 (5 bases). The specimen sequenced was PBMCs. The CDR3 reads CASSLEAGTNYGYTF. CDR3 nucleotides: TGTGCCAGCAGCTTAGAGGCGGGGACCAACTATGGCTACACCTTC.